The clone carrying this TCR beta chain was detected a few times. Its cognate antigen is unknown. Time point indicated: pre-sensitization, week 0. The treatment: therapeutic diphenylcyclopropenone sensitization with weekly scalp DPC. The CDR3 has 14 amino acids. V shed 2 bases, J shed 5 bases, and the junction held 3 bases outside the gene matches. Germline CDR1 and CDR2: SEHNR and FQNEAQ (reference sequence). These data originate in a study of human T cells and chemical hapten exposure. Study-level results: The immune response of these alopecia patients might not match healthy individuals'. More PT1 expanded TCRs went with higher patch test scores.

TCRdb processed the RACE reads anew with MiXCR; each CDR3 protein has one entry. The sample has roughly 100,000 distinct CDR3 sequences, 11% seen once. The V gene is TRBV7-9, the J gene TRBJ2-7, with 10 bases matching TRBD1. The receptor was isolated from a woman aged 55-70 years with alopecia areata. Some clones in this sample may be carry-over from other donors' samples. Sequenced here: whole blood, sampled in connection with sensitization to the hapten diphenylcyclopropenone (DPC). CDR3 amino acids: CASSLPGTGDEQYF. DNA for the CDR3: TGTGCCAGCAGCTTACCTGGGACAGGGGACGAGCAGTACTTC.